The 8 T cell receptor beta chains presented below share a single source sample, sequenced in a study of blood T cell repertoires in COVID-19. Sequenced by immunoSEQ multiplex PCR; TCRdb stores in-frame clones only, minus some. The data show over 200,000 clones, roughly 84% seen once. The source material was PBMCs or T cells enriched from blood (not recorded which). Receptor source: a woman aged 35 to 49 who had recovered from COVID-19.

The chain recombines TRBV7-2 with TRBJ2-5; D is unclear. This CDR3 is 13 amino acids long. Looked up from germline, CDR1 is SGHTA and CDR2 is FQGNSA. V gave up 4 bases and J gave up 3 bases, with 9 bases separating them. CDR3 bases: TGTGCCAGCAGCTCCGGGTCTGAAGAGACCCAGTACTTC. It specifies CASSSGSEETQYF.

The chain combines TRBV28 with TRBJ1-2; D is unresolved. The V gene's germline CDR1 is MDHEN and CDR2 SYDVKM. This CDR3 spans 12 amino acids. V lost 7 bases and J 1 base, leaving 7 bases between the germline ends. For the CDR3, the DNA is TGTGCCAGCAAGCCTGATAACTATGGCTACACCTTC. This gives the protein CASKPDNYGYTF.

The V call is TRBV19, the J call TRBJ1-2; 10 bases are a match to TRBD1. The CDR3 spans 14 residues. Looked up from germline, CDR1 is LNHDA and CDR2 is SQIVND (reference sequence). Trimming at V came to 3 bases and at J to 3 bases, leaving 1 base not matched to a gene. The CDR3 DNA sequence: TGTGCCAGTAGTATGGGGACAGGGGACTATGGCTACACCTTC. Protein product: CASSMGTGDYGYTF. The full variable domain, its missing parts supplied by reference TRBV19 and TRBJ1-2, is DGGITQSPKYLFRKEGQNVTLSCEQNLNHDAMYWYRQDPGQGLRLIYYSQIVNDFQKGDIAEGYSVSREKKESFPLTVTSAQKNPTAFYLCASSMGTGDYGYTFGSGTRLTVV.

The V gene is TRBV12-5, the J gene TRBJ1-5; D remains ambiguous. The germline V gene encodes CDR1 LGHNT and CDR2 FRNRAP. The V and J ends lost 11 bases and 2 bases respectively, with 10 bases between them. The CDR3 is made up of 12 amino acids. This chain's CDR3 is CASAEGNQPQHF. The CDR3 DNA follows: TGTGCTTCTGCGGAGGGCAATCAGCCCCAGCATTTT.

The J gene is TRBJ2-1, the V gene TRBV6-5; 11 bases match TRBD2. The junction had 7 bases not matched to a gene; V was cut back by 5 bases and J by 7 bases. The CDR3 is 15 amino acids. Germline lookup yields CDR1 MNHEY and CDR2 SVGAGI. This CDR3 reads CASSPGTSGLNEQFF. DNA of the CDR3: TGTGCCAGCAGTCCCGGGACTAGCGGTCTTAATGAGCAGTTCTTC.

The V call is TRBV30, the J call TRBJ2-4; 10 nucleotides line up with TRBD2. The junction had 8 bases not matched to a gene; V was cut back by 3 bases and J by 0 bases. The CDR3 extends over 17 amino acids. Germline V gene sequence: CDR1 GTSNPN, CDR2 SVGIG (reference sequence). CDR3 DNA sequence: TGTGCCTGGAGCCACCCCGGACTAGCGGAAGCCAAAAACATTCAGTACTTC. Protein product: CAWSHPGLAEAKNIQYF.

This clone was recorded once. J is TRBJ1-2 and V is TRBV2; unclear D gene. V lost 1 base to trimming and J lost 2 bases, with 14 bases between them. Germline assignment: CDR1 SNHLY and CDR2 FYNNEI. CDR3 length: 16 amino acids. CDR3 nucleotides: TGTGCCAGCAGTGAAGACCGCTCAGGCCGCAACTATGGCTACACCTTC. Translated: CASSEDRSGRNYGYTF.

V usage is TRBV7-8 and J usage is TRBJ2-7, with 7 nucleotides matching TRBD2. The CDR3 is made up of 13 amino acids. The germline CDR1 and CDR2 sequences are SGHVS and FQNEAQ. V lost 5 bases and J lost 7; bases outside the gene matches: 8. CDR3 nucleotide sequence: TGTGCCAGCAGCCTGAACACGGGGGGTGAGCAGTACGTC. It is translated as CASSLNTGGEQYV.